Listed below are T cell receptor beta chains from one sample, sequenced in a study of human T cells and chemical hapten exposure. TCRdb fed the RACE reads into MiXCR, producing one record per CDR3 protein. The sample records roughly 100,000 distinct CDR3 sequences, less than 40% being singletons. The sequences come from whole blood, collected in connection with sensitization to the hapten diphenylcyclopropenone (DPC). These receptors came from a man in his forties with alopecia areata. Some clones in this sample may be carry-over from other donors' samples. Both conserved end residues are part of each CDR3. The D gene is left open where the match is weak. Where a row states a size, it is once, few, many or the class of an expanded clone; other rows omit it.

TRBV7-3,NA,TRBJ2-2,TRBD1,CASSSGQGVAGNTGELFF,TGTGCCAGCAGCTCGGGACAGGGGGTAGCGGGAAATACCGGGGAGCTGTTTTTT
TRBV6-2/TRBV6-3,NA,TRBJ2-1,NA,CASMEDSPHNEQFF,TGTGCCAGCATGGAGGATAGCCCTCACAATGAGCAGTTCTTC
TRBV7-8,NA,TRBJ1-1,TRBD1,CASSSPTGAIEEAFF,TGTGCCAGCAGCTCTCCGACAGGGGCTATCGAGGAAGCTTTCTTT
TRBV7-2,NA,TRBJ2-1,NA,CASSPLGVSYNEQFF,TGTGCCAGCAGCCCGCTCGGGGTATCGTACAATGAGCAGTTCTTC
TRBV11-3,NA,TRBJ2-3,NA,CASSLDQGGGTDTQYF,TGTGCCAGCAGCTTAGATCAGGGAGGCGGCACAGATACGCAGTATTTT
TRBV6-5,medium-sized,TRBJ2-1,NA,CASSSLSGGGGGEQFF,TGTGCCAGCAGTTCCTTGAGCGGAGGGGGAGGCGGTGAGCAGTTCTTC
TRBV20-1,NA,TRBJ2-5,TRBD1,CSAVKGTVEETQYF,TGCAGTGCTGTGAAAGGGACAGTTGAAGAGACCCAGTACTTC
TRBV28,NA,TRBJ2-7,NA,CASSPLGPFYEQYF,TGTGCCAGCAGCCCCCTGGGGCCATTCTACGAGCAGTACTTC
TRBV27,few,TRBJ2-3,TRBD1,CASSTHADRGGTDTQYF,TGTGCCAGCAGTACCCATGCCGACAGGGGGGGCACAGATACGCAGTATTTT
TRBV14,once,TRBJ1-2,NA,CASSQDLSAVSYGYTF,TGTGCCAGCAGCCAAGATCTCTCGGCAGTTAGCTATGGCTACACCTTC
TRBV12-3/TRBV12-4,few,TRBJ1-4,TRBD1,CASSHGQGAEKLFF,TGTGCCAGCAGTCACGGACAGGGGGCTGAAAAACTGTTTTTT
TRBV6-5,NA,TRBJ1-1,NA,CASSYSLAGDRNTEAFF,TGTGCCAGCAGTTACTCGCTGGCAGGGGACCGGAACACTGAAGCTTTCTTT
TRBV7-2,once,TRBJ2-4,NA,CASSLDPIAKNIQYF,TGTGCCAGCAGCTTAGACCCGATAGCCAAAAACATTCAGTACTTC
TRBV20-1,few,TRBJ2-1,TRBD2,CSAPKGGRGNEQFF,TGCAGTGCCCCGAAGGGCGGGAGGGGGAATGAGCAGTTCTTC
TRBV18,NA,TRBJ1-1,NA,CASLNGQNTEAFF,TGTGCCAGCTTAAACGGTCAGAACACTGAAGCTTTCTTT
TRBV5-1,NA,TRBJ1-5,TRBD1,CASSDDRGQPQHF,TGCGCCAGCAGCGACGACAGGGGACAGCCCCAGCATTTT
TRBV4-3,many,TRBJ2-1,TRBD1,CASRPIPGQGSYNEQFF,TGCGCCAGCAGACCTATCCCGGGACAGGGCTCCTACAATGAGCAGTTCTTC
TRBV7-6,NA,TRBJ2-6,NA,CASSLVRGGITFSGANVLTF,TGTGCCAGCAGCTTAGTAAGAGGGGGGATAACCTTCTCTGGGGCCAACGTCCTGACTTTC